This passage covers 2 T cell receptor beta chains from one sample sequenced in a study of T-cell reconstitution after alpha-beta-depleted transplantation in children. It was with unique molecular identifiers that the TCRbeta library was prepared. TCRdb reprocessed the PCR reads via MiXCR and lists one record per CDR3 protein. The data hold about 240,000 distinct CDR3 sequences, with about a quarter observed a single time. Sequenced material: PBMCs, taken before TCRalphabeta/CD19-depleted stem cell transplant. These receptors were taken from a girl aged 2 to 10 with Fanconi anemia, due to receive a stem cell transplant.

V is TRBV25-1 and J is TRBJ1-4; no firm D call. CDR1 and CDR2 from the germline V gene are MGHDK and SYGVNS. This CDR3 contains 14 residues. Trimming cost V 3 bases and J 7 bases, with 12 bases left between them. The CDR3 sequence is CASSEWGTGEKLFF. The DNA for the CDR3 is TGTGCCAGCAGTGAGTGGGGAACGGGTGAAAAACTGTTTTTT.

This clonotype was seen at least ten times. The chain has TRBV28 and TRBJ2-1, with 7 positions matching TRBD1. V was clipped by 7 bases and J by 4 bases; unmatched bases: 10. The length of the CDR3 is 15 residues. Germline V lookup: CDR1 MDHEN, CDR2 SYDVKM. CDR3 sequence (DNA): TGTGCCAGCACCTCCTCCGGGACAGCATACAATGAGCAGTTCTTC. It translates to CASTSSGTAYNEQFF.